This is a list of T cell receptor beta chains from one sample in a study of blood T cells in healthy people across ages. MiXCR, applied by TCRdb to the 5' RACE reads, yields one record per CDR3 protein. The sample has about 760,000 distinct CDR3 sequences, roughly 56% seen once; the top ten hold 20% to 30%. The sample taken for sequencing was blood. These receptors originate from a middle-aged man in good health. Both conserved end residues are part of each CDR3. Each record gives: V gene, J gene, clone size, D gene, CDR3 length, CDR3 protein, CDR3 DNA. A D gene is named only where the DNA matches it firmly. Clone size, where shown, is once, few, many, or a class for clones that have expanded.

TRBV6-5	TRBJ1-5	-	-	19	CASSNPSGQLALGYQPQHF	TGTGCCAGCAGTAACCCCTCCGGACAGTTGGCCTTAGGTTATCAGCCCCAGCATTTT
TRBV12-3/TRBV12-4	TRBJ2-5	-	-	12	CASSLRQTEQYF	TGTGCCAGCAGTTTAAGGCAGACAGAGCAGTACTTC
TRBV13	TRBJ2-5	many	TRBD1	17	CASSPTGPRTGQETQYF	TGTGCCAGCAGCCCGACAGGGCCTAGAACCGGACAAGAGACCCAGTACTTC
TRBV11-2	TRBJ2-7	-	-	14	CASSFLTGGYEQYF	TGTGCCAGCAGCTTTCTGACTGGGGGTTACGAGCAGTACTTC
TRBV6-5	TRBJ2-7	-	-	15	CASSYLDGISYEQYF	TGTGCCAGCAGTTACTTAGACGGGATCTCCTACGAGCAGTACTTC
TRBV12-3/TRBV12-4	TRBJ1-1	few	-	13	CASSSRAQLKAFF	TGTGCCAGCAGTTCCCGGGCGCAATTGAAAGCTTTCTTT
TRBV9	TRBJ1-5	few	-	16	CASSEEGNSQYQPQHF	TGTGCCAGCAGCGAAGAGGGGAACAGCCAGTATCAGCCCCAGCATTTT
TRBV12-3/TRBV12-4	TRBJ2-3	-	-	16	CASSRPGLQRGPTQYF	TGTGCCAGCAGTCGACCGGGCCTACAGAGGGGCCCAACGCAGTATTTT
TRBV5-1	TRBJ2-3	-	-	15	CASSLGLGETDTQYF	TGCGCCAGCAGCTTGGGACTAGGAGAGACAGATACGCAGTATTTT
TRBV20-1	TRBJ2-3	-	TRBD2	15	CSARVPGLATDTQYF	TGCAGTGCTAGAGTTCCGGGACTAGCGACAGATACGCAGTATTTT
TRBV7-2	TRBJ2-5	-	-	17	CASSLWVGDPGSGTQYF	TGTGCCAGCAGCTTATGGGTGGGGGACCCCGGAAGCGGGACCCAGTACTTC
TRBV6-1	TRBJ1-1	-	-	13	CASIGGGYTEAFF	TGTGCCAGCATTGGGGGAGGGTACACTGAAGCTTTCTTT
TRBV5-1	TRBJ2-5	-	-	15	CASSTLQLSQETQYF	TGCGCCAGCAGCACTTTACAGCTCTCCCAAGAGACCCAGTACTTC
TRBV12-3/TRBV12-4	TRBJ2-7	few	TRBD2	14	CASSLTSGYNEQYF	TGTGCCAGTAGTCTAACTAGCGGCTACAATGAGCAGTACTTC
TRBV20-1	TRBJ2-7	-	TRBD2	16	CSATNPSSGRDYEQYF	TGCAGTGCCACAAATCCCTCGAGCGGGAGGGACTACGAGCAGTACTTC
TRBV7-9	TRBJ1-1	-	-	15	CASRSPGAKNTEAFF	TGTGCCAGCAGAAGTCCCGGGGCGAAGAACACTGAAGCTTTCTTT
TRBV10-3	TRBJ1-4	-	-	13	CAIRGATNEKLFF	TGTGCCATCAGGGGCGCAACTAATGAAAAACTGTTTTTT
TRBV28	TRBJ1-4	-	TRBD1	17	CASSLTGGQGGGEKLFF	TGTGCCAGCAGTCTAACCGGGGGACAGGGTGGAGGTGAAAAACTGTTTTTT
TRBV4-1	TRBJ1-6	-	-	17	CASSPIGSGSYNSPLHF	TGCGCCAGCAGCCCAATCGGGAGCGGCTCCTATAATTCACCCCTCCACTTT
TRBV3-1	TRBJ1-2	-	TRBD1	17	CASSQLRGTGENYGYTF	TGTGCCAGCAGCCAACTAAGGGGGACAGGGGAGAACTATGGCTACACCTTC
TRBV7-9	TRBJ2-1	-	-	13	CASSLGRVGEQFF	TGTGCCAGCAGCTTAGGGCGGGTCGGTGAGCAGTTCTTC
TRBV20-1	TRBJ2-1	few	TRBD2	19	CSAEFWLAGGSHSYNEQFF	TGCAGTGCCGAATTCTGGCTAGCGGGAGGCTCGCACTCCTACAATGAGCAGTTCTTC
TRBV7-2	TRBJ2-5	many	-	12	CASSLSPETQYF	TGTGCCAGCAGCTTATCCCCTGAGACCCAGTACTTC
TRBV20-1	TRBJ2-1	-	-	15	CSARRLGPQLGEQFF	TGCAGTGCTCGTAGACTAGGGCCCCAATTAGGTGAGCAGTTCTTC
TRBV7-8	TRBJ2-3	many	TRBD2	17	CASSQDDRGRASNTQYF	TGTGCCAGCAGCCAAGACGACCGCGGGAGGGCCTCAAATACGCAGTATTTT
TRBV20-1	TRBJ2-1	-	-	13	CSASRTSKDEQFF	TGCAGTGCTAGTAGGACAAGTAAAGATGAGCAGTTCTTC
TRBV28	TRBJ2-7	-	-	14	CASSFPGFSYEQYF	TGTGCCAGCAGTTTCCCAGGGTTCTCCTACGAGCAGTACTTC
TRBV4-1	TRBJ1-2	-	TRBD1	17	CASKDRGTSFLHYGYTF	TGCGCCAGCAAGGACAGGGGGACATCTTTCCTGCACTATGGCTACACCTTC
TRBV28	TRBJ2-5	-	TRBD2	14	CASSLSTSGRGWYF	TGTGCCAGCAGTTTGTCAACTAGCGGGAGAGGTTGGTACTTC
TRBV4-2	TRBJ2-5	many	TRBD2	17	CASSKIGTSGSGETQYF	TGTGCCAGCAGCAAGATCGGGACTAGCGGGAGCGGAGAGACCCAGTACTTC
TRBV11-2	TRBJ2-6	few	TRBD1	18	CASSSRDRDLSGANVLTF	TGTGCCAGCAGCTCCCGGGACAGGGACCTCTCTGGGGCCAACGTCCTGACTTTC
TRBV6-4	TRBJ2-7	-	TRBD2	14	CASSVSGASYEQYF	TGTGCCAGCAGTGTTAGCGGGGCCTCCTACGAGCAGTACTTC
TRBV5-6	TRBJ2-3	-	TRBD1	15	CASSLGQGKIDTQYF	TGTGCCAGCAGCTTGGGACAGGGTAAAATAGATACGCAGTATTTT
TRBV24-1	TRBJ2-5	-	-	16	CATSGWGPSLQETQYF	TGTGCCACCAGTGGCTGGGGCCCATCCCTCCAAGAGACCCAGTACTTC
TRBV25-1	TRBJ1-4	once	-	13	CASSPVGGEKLFF	TGTGCCAGCAGCCCGGTTGGGGGGGAAAAACTGTTTTTT
TRBV25-1	TRBJ1-4	few	-	13	CASSELGGGKLFF	TGTGCCAGCAGTGAACTGGGGGGTGGAAAACTGTTTTTT
TRBV20-1	TRBJ2-1	-	TRBD1	14	CSAPSGKGAYEQFF	TGCAGTGCTCCCTCTGGAAAGGGGGCCTACGAGCAGTTCTTC
TRBV9	TRBJ2-3	-	TRBD1	16	CASSVEGQGAGDTQYF	TGTGCCAGCAGCGTAGAAGGACAGGGGGCAGGAGATACGCAGTATTTT
TRBV29-1	TRBJ2-1	few	-	15	CSVVGKASSYNEQFF	TGCAGCGTTGTTGGTAAGGCTAGCTCCTACAATGAGCAGTTCTTC
TRBV5-1	TRBJ1-1	-	TRBD1	14	CASGQGSGSTEAFF	TGCGCCAGCGGACAGGGATCCGGTAGCACTGAAGCTTTCTTT
TRBV12-3/TRBV12-4	TRBJ1-2	-	-	9	CASGDGYTF	TGTGCCAGCGGGGATGGCTACACCTTC
TRBV28	TRBJ2-1	-	-	11	CASSLDRSKFF	TGTGCCAGCAGTTTAGACAGGTCGAAGTTCTTC
TRBV5-1	TRBJ2-1	-	-	19	CASSLAALVEGSPYNEQFF	TGCGCCAGCAGCTTGGCCGCCTTAGTTGAGGGGTCCCCCTACAATGAGCAGTTCTTC
TRBV15	TRBJ1-5	-	TRBD1	14	CATSEGQINQPQHF	TGTGCCACCAGCGAGGGACAGATCAATCAGCCCCAGCATTTT
TRBV6-5	TRBJ2-7	few	-	15	CASRSEAGPNYEQYF	TGTGCCAGCAGATCAGAGGCCGGGCCCAACTACGAGCAGTACTTC
TRBV7-2	TRBJ2-7	few	-	15	CASSLDTVAVNEQYF	TGTGCCAGCAGCTTAGATACGGTTGCGGTCAACGAGCAGTACTTC
TRBV27	TRBJ2-3	-	TRBD1	15	CASRQDRGGTDTQYF	TGTGCCAGCAGACAAGACAGGGGAGGCACAGATACGCAGTATTTT
TRBV27	TRBJ2-1	-	-	15	CASTRGGLTADEQFF	TGTGCCAGCACAAGGGGGGGACTCACAGCCGATGAGCAGTTCTTC
TRBV10-3	TRBJ2-5	-	TRBD2	20	CAISGGLAGGSYAGQETQYF	TGTGCCATCAGTGGTGGACTAGCGGGAGGGAGCTATGCCGGACAAGAGACCCAGTACTTC
TRBV20-1	TRBJ2-5	few	TRBD2	13	CSAPSGGEETQYF	TGCAGTGCCCCGTCGGGAGGAGAAGAGACCCAGTACTTC